Below are 17 T cell receptor beta chains sequenced from a single sample in a study of T-cell reconstitution after alpha-beta-depleted transplantation in children. Unique molecular identifiers were used in preparing the TCRbeta library. TCRdb called the PCR reads again in MiXCR, with one record for every CDR3 protein. The sample includes hundreds of thousands of distinct CDR3 sequences, roughly 13% seen only once; the top ten take about 0.79%. The sample in question was PBMCs, obtained before TCRalphabeta/CD19-depleted stem cell transplant. These receptors were obtained from a girl aged 2-10 years with congenital amegakaryocytic thrombocytopenia, due to receive a stem cell transplant.

This clonotype has just a few counts. The rearrangement links TRBV9 to TRBJ2-3; tentative D call: TRBD2 (6 bases). This CDR3 contains 11 residues. V shed 7 bases and J shed 6 bases, with 9 bases lying between them. Germline V lookup: CDR1 SGDLS, CDR2 YYNGEE. The chain's CDR3 is CASGRGDTQYF. The CDR3 bases are TGTGCCAGCGGTCGGGGGGATACGCAGTATTTT. Full variable domain (missing parts from reference TRBV9 and TRBJ2-3): DSGVTQTPKHLITATGQRVTLRCSPRSGDLSVYWYQQSLDQGLQFLIQYYNGEERAKGNILERFSAQQFPDLHSELNLSSLELGDSALYFCASGRGDTQYFGPGTRLTVL.

The chain links TRBV30 to TRBJ2-7; 9 nucleotides line up with TRBD2. Germline V gene lookup returns CDR1 GTSNPN and CDR2 SVGIG (reference sequence). The junction had 4 bases not matched to a gene; V was cut back by 0 bases and J by 1 base. CDR3 length: 15 residues. DNA for the CDR3: TGTGCCTGGAGTGTTTCTCTAGCGGGGTCCTACGAGCAGTACTTC. As protein: CAWSVSLAGSYEQYF.

The sample holds many counts of this clonotype. This rearrangement joins TRBV7-3 to TRBJ2-1; no definite D call. V was shortened by 2 bases and J by 0 bases, with 8 bases between the two germline ends. Germline lookup yields CDR1 SGHTA and CDR2 FQGTGA. The CDR3 is 15 amino acids. The DNA of the CDR3 is TGTGCCAGCAGCTTAGCGATCAGCTCCTACAATGAGCAGTTCTTC. Translation: CASSLAISSYNEQFF.

The J gene is TRBJ2-1, the V gene TRBV20-1; perhaps TRBD2 as D (5 bases). This CDR3 has 13 residues. V dropped 3 bases and J dropped 9 bases, with 15 bases sitting between them. Germline CDR1 and CDR2: DFQATT and SNEGSKA (reference sequence). Written as DNA, the CDR3 is TGCAGTGCTAGCCGCGCACTAGTAAGTGAGCAGTTCTTC. Translating it yields CSASRALVSEQFF.

This chain links TRBV6-1 with TRBJ1-5; 9 bases agree with TRBD1. Germline CDR1 and CDR2: MNHNS and SASEGT. The CDR3 covers 14 residues. Losses at the gene ends were 5 bases for V and 5 bases for J; bases not matched to a gene: 4. Here the CDR3 DNA reads TGTGCCAGCAGTCCGGACAGGGGATATCAGCCCCAGCATTTT. It is translated as CASSPDRGYQPQHF.

This clonotype was observed a handful of times. This chain links TRBV7-2 with TRBJ2-7, with 10 bases aligning to TRBD1. Germline CDR1 reads SGHTA; CDR2 reads FQGNSA. J lost 0 bases, V lost 3 bases, and 11 bases had no gene match. CDR3 length: 18 residues. As DNA, the CDR3 is TGTGCCAGCAGCTTTGCGGGACAGGGGTTTCTAAGCTCCTACGAGCAGTACTTC. The encoded protein is CASSFAGQGFLSSYEQYF.

This clonotype was seen at least ten times. V gene TRBV20-1 combines with J gene TRBJ2-1; 7 bases fit TRBD2. Trimming took 8 bases from V and 4 from J; bases not matched to a gene: 11. Looked up from germline, CDR1 is DFQATT and CDR2 is SNEGSKA (reference sequence). The CDR3 runs 14 residues. CDR3 sequence reads: CSIISGREYNEQFF. DNA for the CDR3: TGCAGTATAATTTCGGGGCGGGAGTACAATGAGCAGTTCTTC.

This clonotype came up many times. CDR3 region: CASSSGISGANVLTF. The CDR3, as DNA: TGTGCCAGCAGCTCCGGAATCTCTGGGGCCAACGTCCTGACTTTC. The chain has TRBV5-6 and TRBJ2-6; no clear D. The CDR3 is 15 residues long. V lost 3 bases and J lost 0, with 7 bases in between. The germline V gene encodes CDR1 SGHDT and CDR2 YYEEEE. Full variable domain (rest looked up from reference TRBV5-6 and TRBJ2-6): DAGVTQSPTHLIKTRGQQVTLRCSPKSGHDTVSWYQQALGQGPQFIFQYYEEEERQRGNFPDRFSGHQFPNYSSELNVNALLLGDSALYLCASSSGISGANVLTFGAGSRLTVL.

This clonotype was found many times. This sequence joins TRBV5-1 and TRBJ2-3, with no clear D. Trimming took off 0 bases at V and 6 bases at J, with 14 bases between the two ends. The CDR3 contains 15 residues. The V gene's germline CDR1 is SGHRS and CDR2 YFSETQ. The CDR3 spells CASSLAFGGYDTQYF. CDR3 coding DNA: TGCGCCAGCAGCTTGGCCTTTGGCGGCTACGATACGCAGTATTTT.

The chain is built from TRBV12-3 or TRBV12-4 and TRBJ2-3, with 8 bases identical to TRBD2. This CDR3 is built from 16 residues. Germline trimming cut 6 bases from V and 2 bases from J; bases unmatched to any gene: 10. The CDR3 protein is CASSLLIAGYTDTQYF. The CDR3, as DNA: TGTGCCAGCAGCCTCCTCATAGCGGGGTACACAGATACGCAGTATTTT.

This clonotype was counted ten times or more. The chain is built from TRBV5-1 and TRBJ2-3, with TRBD2 identical over 7 bases. CDR3 length: 15 amino acids. Germline V gene data show CDR1 as SGHRS and CDR2 as YFSETQ. V trimming: 0 bases; J trimming: 4 bases; junction bases outside the gene matches: 5. CDR3 amino acids: CASSLGGRSSDTQYF. The CDR3 DNA follows: TGCGCCAGCAGCTTGGGCGGGAGAAGTTCAGATACGCAGTATTTT.

This clonotype came up many times. The V gene is TRBV20-1, the J gene TRBJ2-1; 12 bases are a match to TRBD2. This CDR3 comprises 16 residues. Germline values: CDR1 DFQATT, CDR2 SNEGSKA (reference sequence). V was pared by 2 bases and J by 4 bases, with 6 bases of the junction left unmatched. The CDR3 nucleotides are TGCAGTGCTAGAAGGACTAGCGGGACGCTTTACAATGAGCAGTTCTTC. It codes for CSARRTSGTLYNEQFF.

This clonotype was recorded a few times. This sequence joins TRBV29-1 and TRBJ2-7; 9 bases map to TRBD1. The ends lost 0 bases at V and 4 bases at J; junction bases unmatched: 13. Germline lookup yields CDR1 SQVTM and CDR2 ANQGSEA. This CDR3 contains 17 residues. CDR3 nucleotides: TGCAGCGTTGAAGATCGGGCTACCGGGACAGGGTTTTACGAGCAGTACTTC. Residues: CSVEDRATGTGFYEQYF.

DNA for the CDR3: TGTGCCAGCAGCTCCCTCTGGGAGACCGAAGCTTTCTTT. This sequence encodes CASSSLWETEAFF. The chain recombines TRBV6-1 with TRBJ1-1, with D hard to call. This CDR3 comprises 13 residues. In germline, CDR1 is MNHNS, CDR2 SASEGT. Trimming took 6 bases from V and 8 from J, leaving 16 bases between them.

The rearrangement links TRBV4-2 to TRBJ2-7; TRBD1 is a possible D gene (5 bases). Germline V gene data show CDR1 as LGHNA and CDR2 as YNFKEQ. V lost 4 bases to trimming and J lost 3 bases, with 13 bases between them. CDR3 length equals 14 residues. CDR3: CASSPFKGNYEQYF. CDR3 coding DNA: TGTGCCAGCAGCCCTTTTAAGGGGAACTACGAGCAGTACTTC.

In its sample, this clonotype was seen many times. This chain links TRBV20-1 with TRBJ2-1, with unresolved D. The germline CDR1 and CDR2 sequences are DFQATT and SNEGSKA (reference sequence). This CDR3 is 12 amino acids long. With 4 bases removed from V and 9 bases from J, the gap between germline ends came to 13 bases. CDR3 loop: CSATVQGLEQFF. CDR3 nucleotides: TGCAGTGCTACAGTGCAAGGCCTTGAGCAGTTCTTC.

There are a few counts of this clonotype. The V gene is TRBV5-1, the J gene TRBJ1-2; a weak D match, TRBD1 (5 bases). The CDR3 sequence is 15 residues long. Germline values: CDR1 SGHRS, CDR2 YFSETQ. The V and J ends lost 2 bases and 2 bases respectively, with 13 bases between them. This chain's CDR3 is CASSFSLRDNYGYTF. CDR3 nucleotide sequence: TGCGCCAGCAGCTTTTCGTTGAGGGACAACTATGGCTACACCTTC.